This TCR beta chain emerged from a study of cytomegalovirus exposure and HLA in healthy donors. Healthy individuals who donated bone marrow served as the donors. Germline CDR1 is MNHEY and CDR2 is SVGAGI. V gave up 6 bases and J gave up 3 bases; unmatched junction bases: 3. CDR3 length: 15 amino acids. Vbeta (60) and Jbeta (13) primers were used in the PCR. Profiling relied on immunoSEQ multiplex PCR, and the TCRdb table lists in-frame clones only, not all of them. The sample consists of about 140,000 clones, over 75% of them appearing once. This receptor was taken from a woman under 40 in good health and CMV-seronegative. Sequencing was done on a sample of PBMCs. The gene calls are TRBV6-5 and TRBJ2-1, with 12 nucleotides matching TRBD2. CDR3 in amino acids: CASSRLAGDYNEQFF. The DNA for the CDR3 is TGTGCCAGCAGCCGACTAGCGGGGGACTACAATGAGCAGTTCTTC.